Each of the 22 T cell receptor beta chains below was sequenced from the same sample in a study of cytomegalovirus exposure and HLA in healthy donors. 60 Vbeta and 13 Jbeta primers were used in PCR. Libraries were prepared by immunoSEQ multiplex PCR; TCRdb keeps only in-frame clonotypes and omits some of them. This sample carries about 83,000 clones, roughly 79% of them seen once, and the ten largest clones take 1.5% to 2%. The sequenced sample consisted of PBMCs. The receptors come from a woman in her thirties in good health and CMV-seronegative.

This clone was seen a few times. J is TRBJ1-4 and V is TRBV6-1; D is unresolved. The germline gives CDR1 MNHNS, CDR2 SASEGT. CDR3 size: 14 residues. Trimming cost V 6 bases and J 8 bases, with 16 bases left between them. CDR3 nucleotide sequence: TGTGCCAGCAGCCAAACCCTTGAGGGAGAAAAACTGTTTTTT. It specifies CASSQTLEGEKLFF.

The V gene is TRBV2, the J gene TRBJ2-2; maybe TRBD2 (6 bases). The germline V and J ends were trimmed by 7 bases and 2 bases, with 8 bases remaining between them. This CDR3 is 13 amino acids long. Germline assignment: CDR1 SNHLY and CDR2 FYNNEI. Here the CDR3 reads CASKGLNTGELFF. DNA of the CDR3: TGTGCCAGCAAGGGACTTAACACCGGGGAGCTGTTTTTT.

The chain joins TRBV29-1 to TRBJ2-7; D might be TRBD1 (7 bases). V was pared by 6 bases and J by 2 bases, with 20 bases between. Germline lookup yields CDR1 SQVTM and CDR2 ANQGSEA. The CDR3 loop spans 15 amino acids. The CDR3 region is CSVGGYRDRPYEQYF. For the CDR3, the DNA is TGCAGCGTAGGGGGGTACCGGGACAGACCCTACGAGCAGTACTTC.

Written as DNA, the CDR3 is TGTGCCAGCAGCCCCGGGACAGATTATGGCTACACCTTC. It is translated as CASSPGTDYGYTF. The chain employs TRBV11-1 and TRBJ1-2; 7 bases agree with TRBD1. Germline-derived CDR1 and CDR2 are SGHAT and FQDESV (reference sequence). This CDR3 has 13 amino acids. V trimming: 5 bases; J trimming: 5 bases; junction bases outside the gene matches: 5.

V usage is TRBV18 and J usage is TRBJ1-2; D is undetermined. V lost 2 bases and J 0 bases, leaving 10 bases between the germline ends. This CDR3 contains 15 residues. CDR1 and CDR2 (germline): KGHSH, LQKENI. DNA of the CDR3: TGTGCCAGCTCACCATCAGGCAGCCCTAACTATGGCTACACCTTC. The encoded protein is CASSPSGSPNYGYTF.

This chain joins TRBV2 and TRBJ2-3; 8 bases align to TRBD2. Germline V CDR1 and CDR2: SNHLY, FYNNEI. The CDR3 consists of 15 residues. The V and J ends lost 5 bases and 0 bases, in that order; junction bases with no gene match: 4. The CDR3 DNA sequence: TGTGCCAGCAGTCTTAGCGGGACTAGCACAGATACGCAGTATTTT. As protein: CASSLSGTSTDTQYF.

The chain uses TRBV11-2 and TRBJ2-7, with 8 bases aligning to TRBD1. The V gene end was trimmed by 6 bases and the J gene end by 5 bases; junction bases not matched to a gene: 12. Germline values: CDR1 SGHAT, CDR2 FQNNGV. This CDR3 region has 15 residues. The CDR3 spells CASRKPGGPTHEQYF. The CDR3 DNA sequence: TGTGCCAGCAGAAAACCAGGGGGCCCTACGCACGAGCAGTACTTC.

The chain uses TRBV19 and TRBJ1-3; D gene ambiguous. The length of the CDR3 is 15 residues. Trimming took off 3 bases at V and 4 bases at J, with 13 bases between the two ends. Looked up from germline, CDR1 is LNHDA and CDR2 is SQIVND (reference sequence). The DNA of the CDR3 is TGTGCCAGTAGTATGTATGGGCTGTTGGGAAACACCATATATTTT. It encodes CASSMYGLLGNTIYF.

The CDR3 loop is CASSPRGALDYGYTF. The CDR3 coding sequence is TGCGCCAGCAGCCCTCGGGGGGCCCTGGACTATGGCTACACCTTC. The V gene is TRBV5-1, the J gene TRBJ1-2, with D possibly TRBD1 on 6 matching bases. The germline gives CDR1 SGHRS, CDR2 YFSETQ. The CDR3 consists of 15 residues. V was trimmed by 4 bases and J by 3 bases, leaving 16 bases between them.

This clone has only a few counts. The rearrangement uses TRBV6-6 and TRBJ2-2; maybe TRBD2 (6 bases). Germline V gene sequence: CDR1 MNHNY, CDR2 SVGAGI (reference sequence). The CDR3 covers 14 residues. The V end was cut by 7 bases, the J end by 6 bases, with 15 bases between. The CDR3 reads CASTGTLTPGELFF. The CDR3 nucleotides read TGTGCCAGCACCGGGACTCTTACCCCCGGGGAGCTGTTTTTT.

This clone showed up just a few times. The rearrangement joins TRBV27 to TRBJ1-3; 7 bases are a match to TRBD1. CDR1 and CDR2 (germline): MNHEY, SMNVEV (reference sequence). The length of the CDR3 is 21 residues. Trimming at V came to 0 bases and at J to 5 bases, leaving 22 bases not matched to a gene. CDR3 amino acids: CASSLSGGAWHTTSDRNTIYF. CDR3 nucleotides: TGTGCCAGCAGTTTATCAGGGGGCGCTTGGCATACCACCTCTGATAGAAACACCATATATTTT.

The chain couples TRBV7-2 to TRBJ1-1; D is possibly TRBD1 (5 bases). The CDR3 totals 14 residues. CDR1 is SGHTA, CDR2 FQGNSA, per germline. The V and J ends lost 0 bases and 6 bases respectively, with 11 bases between them. Written as DNA, the CDR3 is TGTGCCAGCAGCTTAGCAGGGGTCTATGCTGAAGCTTTCTTT. Protein product: CASSLAGVYAEAFF.

This clone showed up just a few times. V usage is TRBV5-1 and J usage is TRBJ1-5; no firm D call. Germline CDR1 is SGHRS and CDR2 is YFSETQ. This CDR3 is 15 amino acids long. V was shortened by 0 bases and J by 1 base, with 8 bases between the two germline ends. CDR3 loop: CASSLGSGSNQPQHF. The CDR3 nucleotides read TGCGCCAGCAGCTTGGGGTCTGGCAGCAATCAGCCCCAGCATTTT.

The rearrangement joins TRBV2 to TRBJ1-6, with D perhaps matching TRBD1 (5 bases). The germline V gene has CDR1 SNHLY and CDR2 FYNNEI. V lost 9 bases and J 7 bases, leaving 16 bases between the germline ends. The CDR3 totals 14 residues. The chain's CDR3 is CASLRDSENSPLHF. The CDR3 DNA is TGTGCCAGTCTGCGGGACTCAGAAAATTCACCCCTCCACTTT.

This clone was seen a few times. The V call is TRBV6-1, the J call TRBJ2-1, with D perhaps matching TRBD2 (5 bases). V was pared by 4 bases and J by 7 bases, with 17 bases between. CDR3 size: 15 residues. The germline V gene has CDR1 MNHNS and CDR2 SASEGT. DNA for the CDR3: TGTGCCAGCAGTGCCGGGAACTCTATAACGAATGAGCAGTTCTTC. This gives the protein CASSAGNSITNEQFF.

The V and J genes are TRBV27 and TRBJ2-7; 10 bases match TRBD2. V gave up 5 bases and J gave up 3 bases; unmatched junction bases: 7. The CDR3 length is 15 residues. In germline, CDR1 is MNHEY, CDR2 SMNVEV (reference sequence). CDR3 in DNA: TGTGCCAGCAGTCGAAGCGGGAGGGGAGTCTACGAGCAGTACTTC. As protein: CASSRSGRGVYEQYF.

This clone was detected only a few times. The J gene is TRBJ2-5, the V gene TRBV7-8, with 11 nucleotides matching TRBD1. J lost 3 bases, V lost 5 bases, and 8 bases had no gene match. This CDR3 is 16 amino acids long. Germline V gene data show CDR1 as SGHVS and CDR2 as FQNEAQ. The CDR3 spells CASSDRDRGREETQYF. The CDR3, as DNA: TGTGCCAGCAGCGACCGGGACAGGGGGAGGGAAGAGACCCAGTACTTC. Based on the CDR3 plus reference TRBV7-8 and TRBJ2-5, the full variable domain is GAGVSQSPRYKVAKRGQDVALRCDPISGHVSLFWYQQALGQGPEFLTYFQNEAQLDKSGLPSDRFFAERPEGSVSTLKIQRTQQEDSAVYLCASSDRDRGREETQYFGPGTRLLVL.

CDR3 in amino acids: CASSSGTGLSSPLHF. CDR3 in DNA: TGTGCCAGCAGCTCCGGGACAGGGCTAAGTTCACCCCTCCACTTT. This chain connects TRBV6-6 to TRBJ1-6; 9 bases line up with TRBD1. Trimming removed 6 bases from V and 9 bases from J; junction bases left unmatched: 9. The length of the CDR3 is 15 residues. Germline CDR1 and CDR2: MNHNY and SVGAGI (reference sequence).

The CDR3 bases are TGTGCCAGCAGCCTGAGGGGGACCAATCAGCCCCAGCATTTT. It specifies CASSLRGTNQPQHF. The rearrangement links TRBV28 to TRBJ1-5; D possibly corresponds to TRBD1 (6 bases). This CDR3 has 14 residues. V lost 6 bases and J 3 bases, leaving 12 bases between the germline ends. In germline, CDR1 is MDHEN, CDR2 SYDVKM. Together with reference TRBV28 and TRBJ1-5, the CDR3 gives the full variable domain: DVKVTQSSRYLVKRTGEKVFLECVQDMDHENMFWYRQDPGLGLRLIYFSYDVKMKEKGDIPEGYSVSREKKERFSLILESASTNQTSMYLCASSLRGTNQPQHFGDGTRLSIL.

This chain joins TRBV6-6 and TRBJ2-7; D gene uncertain. This CDR3 spans 16 amino acids. The germline gives CDR1 MNHNY, CDR2 SVGAGI (reference sequence). V lost 1 base to trimming and J lost 1 base, with 14 bases between them. The CDR3 loop reads CASSYFPPEYSYEQYF. The CDR3, as DNA: TGTGCCAGCAGTTACTTTCCCCCGGAGTATTCCTACGAGCAGTACTTC.

The chain combines TRBV2 with TRBJ2-1; 12 bases align to TRBD2. This CDR3 has 16 amino acids. V trimming: 5 bases; J trimming: 5 bases; junction bases outside the gene matches: 7. The germline gives CDR1 SNHLY, CDR2 FYNNEI. This CDR3 reads CASSSLAGGPDNEQFF. CDR3 DNA: TGTGCCAGCAGTTCCCTAGCGGGAGGGCCGGACAATGAGCAGTTCTTC.

This chain links TRBV5-1 with TRBJ2-5; 12 bases match TRBD2. Germline CDR1 reads SGHRS; CDR2 reads YFSETQ. The CDR3 extends over 15 amino acids. The V segment lost 6 bases and the J segment 5 bases; nucleotides outside the gene matches: 8. The DNA for the CDR3 is TGCGCCAGCAACCCGACTAGCGGGAGAGGTGAGACCCAGTACTTC. Translated: CASNPTSGRGETQYF.